The 14 T cell receptor beta chains below all came from one sample that was sequenced in a study of cytomegalovirus exposure and HLA in healthy donors. The PCR ran on 60 Vbeta and 13 Jbeta primers. Using immunoSEQ multiplex PCR, the repertoire was profiled, and TCRdb retains in-frame clones only, with some absent. The sample data list about 200,000 clones. Sequenced material: PBMCs. Receptors originate from a boy aged 5-17 years in good health and CMV-seronegative.

CDR3 nucleotides: TGTGCCAGCAGCGTAGGGACTAGCACAGATACGCAGTATTTT. It encodes CASSVGTSTDTQYF. The rearrangement links TRBV9 to TRBJ2-3; possible D gene TRBD2, 5 bases. Germline CDR1 reads SGDLS; CDR2 reads YYNGEE. Trimming took 0 bases from V and 0 from J, leaving 5 bases between them. The CDR3 length is 14 residues.

This chain joins TRBV4-3 and TRBJ2-2, with D perhaps TRBD1 (5 bases). V was pared by 2 bases and J by 1 base, with 17 bases between. Germline loops: CDR1 LGHNA, CDR2 YSLEER. CDR3 length equals 18 residues. The chain's CDR3 is CASSQKAQGLVNTGELFF. In DNA form, the CDR3 reads TGCGCCAGCAGCCAAAAGGCCCAGGGTCTCGTGAACACCGGGGAGCTGTTTTTT.

The gene calls are TRBV30 and TRBJ1-4; D unclear. V was pared by 3 bases and J by 12 bases, with 14 bases between. This CDR3 has 12 residues. Germline V gene lookup returns CDR1 GTSNPN and CDR2 SVGIG (reference sequence). The CDR3 loop reads CAWSPNPGELFF. The CDR3 DNA reads as TGTGCCTGGAGCCCCAACCCGGGAGAACTGTTTTTT.

The CDR3 spells CAITESPSVAPDRGNYGYTF. The DNA for the CDR3 is TGTGCCATCACCGAGAGCCCCTCAGTGGCCCCGGACAGGGGAAACTATGGCTACACCTTC. J is TRBJ1-2 and V is TRBV10-3, with 9 nucleotides matching TRBD1. The CDR3 runs 20 residues. Germline-derived CDR1 and CDR2 are ENHRY and SYGVKD. Trimming at V came to 7 bases and at J to 2 bases, leaving 23 bases not matched to a gene.

Here the CDR3 reads CASSPGQGNEGDTQYF. The CDR3 DNA reads as TGTGCCAGCAGCCCCGGACAGGGGAATGAGGGAGATACGCAGTATTTT. The chain has TRBV7-2 and TRBJ2-3; 9 bases agree with TRBD1. Germline loops: CDR1 SGHTA, CDR2 FQGNSA. This CDR3 has 16 amino acids. Trimming cost V 5 bases and J 5 bases; bases outside gene matches: 11.

The J gene is TRBJ2-3, the V gene TRBV19; possibly TRBD1 for D (5 bases). This CDR3 is 13 amino acids long. V dropped 6 bases and J dropped 14 bases, with 21 bases sitting between them. Germline-derived CDR1 and CDR2 are LNHDA and SQIVND (reference sequence). DNA of the CDR3: TGTGCCAGTAGCCCACTCCTAGGGGCCTATCGGTATTTT. This sequence encodes CASSPLLGAYRYF.

The chain links TRBV9 to TRBJ2-3, with D maybe TRBD2 (6 bases). This CDR3 contains 15 residues. Germline CDR1 is SGDLS and CDR2 is YYNGEE. Between the trimmed V and J ends, which lost 0 bases and 10 bases, there was a span of 18 bases. The CDR3 loop is CASSVGERTTVAQYF. The CDR3 nucleotides read TGTGCCAGCAGCGTAGGAGAAAGGACTACCGTGGCGCAGTATTTT.

The CDR3 coding sequence is TGTGCCAGCAGTGGGACAGGGGACCCGAACACTGAAGCTTTCTTT. It encodes CASSGTGDPNTEAFF. The genes are TRBV6-4 and TRBJ1-1, with 9 nucleotides matching TRBD1. V was clipped by 4 bases and J by 1 base; unmatched bases: 4. From germline, CDR1 is MRHNA and CDR2 SNTAGT. The CDR3 is made up of 15 amino acids.

CDR3: CASRSQTNQPQHF. CDR3 nucleotides: TGTGCCAGCAGGAGTCAAACGAATCAGCCCCAGCATTTT. The chain carries TRBV2 and TRBJ1-5; D remains unclear. Germline lookup yields CDR1 SNHLY and CDR2 FYNNEI. The ends were cut back, 6 bases at V and 4 bases at J, with 10 bases in the middle. CDR3 length: 13 amino acids.

The CDR3 loop reads CASSFRQPSYEQYF. In nucleotides, the CDR3 is TGCGCCAGCAGCTTCCGACAGCCATCCTACGAGCAGTACTTC. The gene calls are TRBV5-1 and TRBJ2-7; tentatively, D is TRBD1 (5 bases). The CDR3 totals 14 residues. CDR1 is SGHRS, CDR2 YFSETQ, per germline. Between the trimmed V and J ends, which lost 2 bases and 1 base, there was a span of 10 bases.

This chain uses TRBV6-4 with TRBJ2-3; 7 bases map to TRBD2. The CDR3 is 15 residues long. CDR1 is MRHNA, CDR2 SNTAGT, per germline. Trimming at V came to 4 bases and at J to 0 bases, leaving 4 bases not matched to a gene. CDR3 coding DNA: TGTGCCAGCAGTGCGGCTAGCGGAAGCACAGATACGCAGTATTTT. Protein sequence: CASSAASGSTDTQYF.

The rearrangement uses TRBV5-4 and TRBJ2-1, with D perhaps matching TRBD2 (6 bases). V lost 7 bases to trimming and J lost 8 bases, with 16 bases between them. The V gene's germline CDR1 is SGHNT and CDR2 YYREEE (reference sequence). The length of the CDR3 is 13 residues. The CDR3 here is CASGLTRGHEQFF. As DNA, the CDR3 is TGTGCCAGCGGACTAACTAGGGGTCATGAGCAGTTCTTC.

This chain connects TRBV4-1 to TRBJ1-5; D not resolved. Trimming took 3 bases from V and 7 from J, leaving 7 bases between them. The CDR3 is 12 residues long. Germline lookup yields CDR1 MGHRA and CDR2 YSYEKL. The CDR3 region has the DNA TGCGCCAGCAGCCATCTAGGACAGCCCCAGCATTTT. Translated: CASSHLGQPQHF.

The chain has TRBV2 and TRBJ1-2; 7 bases agree with TRBD1. The V gene's germline CDR1 is SNHLY and CDR2 FYNNEI. The CDR3 is 14 residues long. The V segment lost 1 base and the J segment 4 bases; nucleotides outside the gene matches: 3. The CDR3 is CASSEGQGVYGYTF. DNA of the CDR3: TGTGCCAGCAGTGAAGGGCAGGGGGTCTATGGCTACACCTTC.